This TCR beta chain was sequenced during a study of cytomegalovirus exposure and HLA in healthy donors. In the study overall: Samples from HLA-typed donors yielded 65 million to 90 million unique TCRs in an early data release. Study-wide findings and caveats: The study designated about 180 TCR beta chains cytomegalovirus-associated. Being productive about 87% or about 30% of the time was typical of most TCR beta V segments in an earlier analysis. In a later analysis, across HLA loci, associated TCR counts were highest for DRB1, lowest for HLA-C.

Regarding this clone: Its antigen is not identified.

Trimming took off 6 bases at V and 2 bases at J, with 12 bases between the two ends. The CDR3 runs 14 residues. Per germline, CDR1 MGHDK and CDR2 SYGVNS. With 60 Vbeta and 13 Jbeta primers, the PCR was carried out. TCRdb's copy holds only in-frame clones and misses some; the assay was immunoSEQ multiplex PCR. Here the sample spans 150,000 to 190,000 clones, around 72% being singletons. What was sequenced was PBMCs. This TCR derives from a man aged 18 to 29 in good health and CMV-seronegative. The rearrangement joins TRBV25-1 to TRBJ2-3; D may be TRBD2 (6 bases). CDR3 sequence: CASSPRDFTDTQYF. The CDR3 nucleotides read TGTGCCAGCAGCCCACGGGACTTCACAGATACGCAGTATTTT.